The T cell receptor beta chain under discussion was sequenced for a study of T cell responses to AZD1222 COVID-19 vaccine. Study conclusions and caveats: Possibly, clonal diversity was underestimated; donors were largely white British and included more females.

The repertoire was sequenced with immunoSEQ multiplex PCR; TCRdb's copy has only in-frame clones and lacks some. The repertoire holds 90,000 to 150,000 clones, approximately 90% seen once, with roughly 3.1% in the top ten. Points on this clone: The antigen is not known.

Germline CDR1 is SGHAT and CDR2 is FQNNGV. V was trimmed by 1 base and J by 7 bases, leaving 5 bases between them. CDR3 length: 11 residues. The V call is TRBV11-2, the J call TRBJ2-7; D is unresolved. The receptor comes from an adult who received the AZD1222 COVID-19 vaccine. Sequenced here: peripheral blood, sampled 28 days after the second AZD1222 dose. The CDR3, as DNA: TGTGCCAGCAGCTTAGGGCGGGAGCAGTACTTC. This translates into CASSLGREQYF.